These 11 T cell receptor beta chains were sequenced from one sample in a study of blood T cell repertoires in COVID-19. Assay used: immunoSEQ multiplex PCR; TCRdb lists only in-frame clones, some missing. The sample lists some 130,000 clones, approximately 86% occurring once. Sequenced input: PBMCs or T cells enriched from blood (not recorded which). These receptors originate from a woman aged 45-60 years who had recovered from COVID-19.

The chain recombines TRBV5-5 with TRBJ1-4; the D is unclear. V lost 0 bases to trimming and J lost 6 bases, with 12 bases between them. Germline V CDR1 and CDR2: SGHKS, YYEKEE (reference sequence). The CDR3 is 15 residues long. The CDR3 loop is CASSLVHVADEKLFF. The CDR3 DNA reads TGTGCCAGCAGCTTGGTTCATGTCGCGGATGAAAAACTGTTTTTT. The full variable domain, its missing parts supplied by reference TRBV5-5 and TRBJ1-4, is DAGVTQSPTHLIKTRGQQVTLRCSPISGHKSVSWYQQVLGQGPQFIFQYYEKEERGRGNFPDRFSARQFPNYSSELNVNALLLGDSALYLCASSLVHVADEKLFFGSGTQLSVL.

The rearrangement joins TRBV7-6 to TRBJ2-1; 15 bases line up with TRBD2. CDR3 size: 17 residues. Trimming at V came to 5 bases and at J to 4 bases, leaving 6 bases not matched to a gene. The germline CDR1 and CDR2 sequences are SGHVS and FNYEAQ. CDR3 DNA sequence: TGTGCCAGCAGCCTAGGACTAGCGGGGGGGCTATACAATGAGCAGTTCTTC. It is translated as CASSLGLAGGLYNEQFF.

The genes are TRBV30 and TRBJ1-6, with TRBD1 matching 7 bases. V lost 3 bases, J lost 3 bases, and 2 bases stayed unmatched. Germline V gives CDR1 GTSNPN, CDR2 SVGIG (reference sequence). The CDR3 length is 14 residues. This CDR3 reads CAWSRDSYNSPLHF. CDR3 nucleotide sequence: TGTGCCTGGAGCCGGGACAGCTATAATTCACCCCTCCACTTT.

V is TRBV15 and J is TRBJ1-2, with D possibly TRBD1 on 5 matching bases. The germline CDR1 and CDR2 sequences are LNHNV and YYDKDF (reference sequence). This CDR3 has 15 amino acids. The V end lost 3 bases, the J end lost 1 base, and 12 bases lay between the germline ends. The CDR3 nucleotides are TGTGCCACCAGCAGTGGAGGGGACTATAACTATGGCTACACCTTC. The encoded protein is CATSSGGDYNYGYTF.

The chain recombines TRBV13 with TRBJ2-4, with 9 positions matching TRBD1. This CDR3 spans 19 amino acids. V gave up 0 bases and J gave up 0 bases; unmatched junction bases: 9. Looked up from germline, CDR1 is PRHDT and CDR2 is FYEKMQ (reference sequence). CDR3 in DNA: TGTGCCAGCAGCTTAGGCCGGGACAGGGCCCTACTAGCCAAAAACATTCAGTACTTC. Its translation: CASSLGRDRALLAKNIQYF.

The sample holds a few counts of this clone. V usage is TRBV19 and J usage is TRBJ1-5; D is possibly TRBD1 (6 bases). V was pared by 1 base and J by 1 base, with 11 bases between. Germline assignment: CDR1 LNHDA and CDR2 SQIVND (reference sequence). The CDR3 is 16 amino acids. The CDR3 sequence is CASSIGAGVSNQPQHF. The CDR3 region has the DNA TGTGCCAGTAGTATAGGCGCAGGGGTGAGCAATCAGCCCCAGCATTTT.

The CDR3 loop is CASSIGQINQPQHF. The CDR3 region has the DNA TGTGCCAGCAGCATAGGACAGATCAATCAGCCCCAGCATTTT. The chain links TRBV7-9 to TRBJ1-5, with a tentative D call TRBD1 (6 bases). Looked up from germline, CDR1 is SEHNR and CDR2 is FQNEAQ (reference sequence). Trimming pared 5 bases from V and 3 bases from J, leaving 11 bases between. The length of the CDR3 is 14 residues.

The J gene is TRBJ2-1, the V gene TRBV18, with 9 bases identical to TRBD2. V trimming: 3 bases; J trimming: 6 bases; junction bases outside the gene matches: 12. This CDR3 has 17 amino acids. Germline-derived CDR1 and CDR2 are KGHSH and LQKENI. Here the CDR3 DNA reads TGTGCCAGCTCACCTCTATTCGCTAGCGGGGAGGGCAATGAGCAGTTCTTC. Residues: CASSPLFASGEGNEQFF.

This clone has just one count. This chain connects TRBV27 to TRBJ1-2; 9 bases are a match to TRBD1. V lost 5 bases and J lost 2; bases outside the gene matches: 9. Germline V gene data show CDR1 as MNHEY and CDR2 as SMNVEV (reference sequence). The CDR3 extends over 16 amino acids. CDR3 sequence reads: CASSPGTGKKNYGYTF. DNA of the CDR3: TGTGCCAGCAGTCCCGGGACAGGGAAAAAGAACTATGGCTACACCTTC.

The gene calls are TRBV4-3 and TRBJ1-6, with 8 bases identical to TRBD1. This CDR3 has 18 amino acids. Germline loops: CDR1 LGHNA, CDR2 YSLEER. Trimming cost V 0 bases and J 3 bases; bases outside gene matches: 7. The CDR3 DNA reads TGCGCCAGCAGCCAAGAAACAGGGGGTGATTTCTATAATTCACCCCTCCACTTT. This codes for CASSQETGGDFYNSPLHF.

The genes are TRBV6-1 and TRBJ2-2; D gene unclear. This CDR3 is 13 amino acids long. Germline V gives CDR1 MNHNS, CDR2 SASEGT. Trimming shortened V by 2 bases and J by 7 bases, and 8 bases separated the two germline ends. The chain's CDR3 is CASSELSGGELFF. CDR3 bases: TGTGCCAGCAGTGAACTCTCGGGCGGGGAGCTGTTTTTT.